Shown below are 18 T cell receptor beta chains from a single sample sequenced in a study of shared clonotypes between healthy human individuals. Generated by immunoSEQ multiplex PCR, the TCRdb table keeps only in-frame clones and is missing some. Altogether roughly 1,500,000 clones are present, around 98% being singletons, with the ten largest covering roughly 0.4%. The sequenced sample consisted of naive CD4+ T cells sorted from blood. Subset specified: CD45RA+ positively selected. These TCRs come from a man younger than 45 in good health.

This chain's CDR3 is CASSELRAEYNEQFF. The CDR3 DNA reads as TGTGCCAGCAGTGAATTGAGGGCTGAATACAATGAGCAGTTCTTC. The J gene is TRBJ2-1, the V gene TRBV2; D is perhaps TRBD2 (5 bases). CDR1 and CDR2 from the germline V gene are SNHLY and FYNNEI. Trimming cost V 2 bases and J 4 bases, with 12 bases left between them. The CDR3 is 15 residues long.

J is TRBJ2-5 and V is TRBV5-4, with 7 bases matching TRBD2. J gave up 0 bases and V 1 base, and 6 bases lay outside the gene matches. The CDR3 contains 16 residues. Germline CDR1 SGHNT, CDR2 YYREEE (reference sequence). The CDR3 DNA reads TGTGCCAGCAGCTTGAGTGGTAGCGGGTACCAAGAGACCCAGTACTTC. Translated: CASSLSGSGYQETQYF.

V and J are TRBV15 and TRBJ1-5; the match to TRBD1 covers 7 bases. Germline loops: CDR1 LNHNV, CDR2 YYDKDF (reference sequence). V shed 5 bases, J shed 6 bases, and the junction held 10 bases outside the gene matches. This CDR3 is 15 amino acids long. The chain's CDR3 is CATSPEKGASQPQHF. The CDR3 DNA sequence: TGTGCCACCAGCCCAGAGAAGGGGGCAAGTCAGCCCCAGCATTTT. Drawing the rest from reference TRBV15 and TRBJ1-5, the complete variable domain is DAMVIQNPRYQVTQFGKPVTLSCSQTLNHNVMYWYQQKSSQAPKLLFHYYDKDFNNEADTPDNFQSRRPNTSFCFLDIRSPGLGDTAMYLCATSPEKGASQPQHFGDGTRLSIL.

The rearrangement joins TRBV4-1 to TRBJ1-2; D ambiguous. With 8 bases removed from V and 0 bases from J, the gap between germline ends came to 16 bases. The CDR3 loop spans 15 amino acids. Germline loops: CDR1 MGHRA, CDR2 YSYEKL. CDR3 in DNA: TGCGCCAGCTCCGCCCAACAGAGGTCTAACTATGGCTACACCTTC. This gives the protein CASSAQQRSNYGYTF.

This clone was seen once. The J gene is TRBJ1-2, the V gene TRBV14; D is unresolved. The CDR3 is 13 residues long. Trimming pared 2 bases from V and 3 bases from J, leaving 7 bases between. Germline CDR1 and CDR2: SGHDN and FVKESK. The CDR3 DNA is TGTGCCAGCAGCCAACGGCCCCACTATGGCTACACCTTC. Its protein is CASSQRPHYGYTF.

The chain joins TRBV9 to TRBJ2-1; 14 bases agree with TRBD2. V was clipped by 0 bases and J by 4 bases; unmatched bases: 9. Looked up from germline, CDR1 is SGDLS and CDR2 is YYNGEE. This CDR3 is 19 amino acids long. CDR3 sequence: CASSVGAGTSGSPYNEQFF. The CDR3 bases are TGTGCCAGCAGCGTAGGCGCCGGGACTAGCGGGAGCCCATACAATGAGCAGTTCTTC.

V usage is TRBV9 and J usage is TRBJ2-1, with 7 bases aligning to TRBD2. From germline, CDR1 is SGDLS and CDR2 YYNGEE. V gave up 0 bases and J gave up 2 bases; unmatched junction bases: 11. The CDR3 has 18 amino acids. This chain's CDR3 is CASSVDGRSGTPYNEQFF. CDR3 DNA: TGTGCCAGCAGCGTAGATGGAAGGAGCGGGACCCCCTACAATGAGCAGTTCTTC.

The V gene is TRBV5-1, the J gene TRBJ2-7; 7 bases map to TRBD2. The V gene end was trimmed by 0 bases and the J gene end by 6 bases; junction bases not matched to a gene: 6. The CDR3 loop spans 14 amino acids. Germline V gene sequence: CDR1 SGHRS, CDR2 YFSETQ. CDR3 in amino acids: CASSLGDYASEQYF. The CDR3 DNA reads as TGCGCCAGCAGCTTGGGGGACTACGCCTCCGAGCAGTACTTC.

The chain joins TRBV11-2 to TRBJ2-3; 15 bases are shared with TRBD2. Trimming at V came to 5 bases and at J to 15 bases, leaving 9 bases not matched to a gene. CDR1 is SGHAT and CDR2 is FQNNGV in the germline V gene. The CDR3 has 14 amino acids. The CDR3 loop is CASSLGLAGGPCYF. DNA of the CDR3: TGTGCCAGCAGCCTTGGACTAGCGGGAGGGCCGTGTTATTTT.

The V and J genes are TRBV5-4 and TRBJ2-5; D possibly corresponds to TRBD2 (5 bases). Trimming took 3 bases from V and 5 from J, leaving 20 bases between them. Germline CDR1 is SGHNT and CDR2 is YYREEE (reference sequence). This CDR3 region has 16 residues. The DNA for the CDR3 is TGTGCCAGCAGCTACGTGATGGGGAGTCTGAGGGAGACCCAGTACTTC. This encodes CASSYVMGSLRETQYF.

This chain uses TRBV5-1 with TRBJ2-2; D unclear. Trimming shortened V by 1 base and J by 1 base, and 8 bases separated the two germline ends. Germline CDR1 and CDR2: SGHRS and YFSETQ. There are 15 residues in the CDR3. In DNA form, the CDR3 reads TGCGCCAGCAGCTTGACTCCGGGGAACACCGGGGAGCTGTTTTTT. Translated, it gives CASSLTPGNTGELFF.

V usage is TRBV14 and J usage is TRBJ1-3; no reliable D call. Germline loops: CDR1 SGHDN, CDR2 FVKESK. Trimming took off 6 bases at V and 2 bases at J, with 8 bases between the two ends. CDR3 length equals 13 residues. CDR3 in DNA: TGTGCCAGCAGACCAGGAGCTGGAAACACCATATATTTT. Its protein is CASRPGAGNTIYF.

This sequence joins TRBV15 and TRBJ2-3, with TRBD1 matching 7 bases. The ends lost 4 bases at V and 3 bases at J; junction bases unmatched: 10. Germline CDR1 is LNHNV and CDR2 is YYDKDF (reference sequence). The CDR3 consists of 16 residues. DNA for the CDR3: TGTGCCACCAGCACTTTAGAGACAGGGATAACAGATACGCAGTATTTT. Protein: CATSTLETGITDTQYF.

The rearrangement uses TRBV10-1 and TRBJ2-3; TRBD2 matches 13 bases. Germline CDR1 WNHNN, CDR2 SYGVQD (reference sequence). V shed 2 bases, J shed 5 bases, and the junction held 4 bases outside the gene matches. CDR3 length equals 16 residues. Written as DNA, the CDR3 is TGCGCCAGCAGTGAGGAACTAGCGGGAGGGAAAGATACGCAGTATTTT. It encodes CASSEELAGGKDTQYF.

V gene TRBV7-6 combines with J gene TRBJ2-3; D not certain. The germline V and J ends were trimmed by 1 base and 3 bases, with 11 bases remaining between them. CDR1 is SGHVS and CDR2 is FNYEAQ in the germline V gene. The CDR3 spans 15 residues. This CDR3 is CASSLEAMGTDTQYF. The DNA for the CDR3 is TGTGCCAGCAGCTTAGAGGCTATGGGAACAGATACGCAGTATTTT.

The V gene is TRBV6-5, the J gene TRBJ1-1; D call uncertain. Germline V gene data show CDR1 as MNHEY and CDR2 as SVGAGI. Trimming removed 5 bases at V and 3 bases at J, with 16 bases between. This CDR3 region has 15 residues. The CDR3 reads CASSRVYGEHTEAFF. Written as DNA, the CDR3 is TGTGCCAGCAGTAGGGTTTACGGGGAGCACACTGAAGCTTTCTTT.

The genes are TRBV29-1 and TRBJ2-7; D is unresolved. Germline V CDR1 and CDR2: SQVTM, ANQGSEA. The V end was cut by 4 bases, the J end by 0 bases, with 19 bases between. This CDR3 is built from 16 residues. The CDR3 here is CSVALSGSPSSYEQYF. CDR3 DNA sequence: TGCAGCGTTGCTTTGTCCGGGTCCCCGAGCTCCTACGAGCAGTACTTC.

The chain joins TRBV27 to TRBJ2-1; D might be TRBD1 (6 bases). Germline CDR1 is MNHEY and CDR2 is SMNVEV (reference sequence). Trimming took off 6 bases at V and 0 bases at J, with 21 bases between the two ends. This CDR3 is 18 amino acids long. CDR3: CASRRDTHHLSSYNEQFF. Written as DNA, the CDR3 is TGTGCCAGCAGACGGGACACACACCATTTGAGCTCCTACAATGAGCAGTTCTTC.